This T cell receptor (beta chain) was profiled in a study of cytomegalovirus exposure and HLA in healthy donors. Study conclusions and caveats: It was assumed in the presence/absence analyses that sequencing depth was roughly uniform across donors. According to the study, approximately 150 TCR beta chains were cytomegalovirus-associated.

Concerning this clone: The antigen is undetermined.

V lost 3 bases and J lost 2, with 11 bases in between. Germline V CDR1 and CDR2: GTSNPN, SVGIG (reference sequence). The CDR3 spans 13 residues. 13 Jbeta primers and 60 Vbeta primers were used for the PCR. Profiled with immunoSEQ multiplex PCR; TCRdb holds only in-frame clones, not every one. The sample contains some 140,000 clones, around two thirds of which appear only once. It was healthy bone marrow donors who served as donors. At collection, donors were nominally healthy, but unrecorded immune exposures were probable. The V and J genes are TRBV30 and TRBJ2-7; tentatively, D is TRBD1 (5 bases). The sequenced sample consisted of PBMCs. The sequence derives from a woman aged 40 to 50 in good health and CMV-seronegative. The CDR3 DNA reads TGTGCCTGGAGGCTTACAGGAACCTACGAGCAGTACTTC. This encodes CAWRLTGTYEQYF.